The entry below gives a single T cell receptor (beta chain) sequence along with its context. This clone came up once. Its cognate antigen has yet to be identified. No much larger clonotype is one base removed from it; base qualities were not supplied. The data are from a study of control samples from healthy donors and cancer patients (dated by TCRdb to between 2020 and 2021). To prepare the library, the immunoSEQ multiplex PCR assay was applied. TCRdb holds this immuneACCESS table with in-frame rearrangements only. Some clones are missing; in checked studies, unresolved V genes explain under half, and the rest has no known cause. This sample comprises over 85,000 clones, about 88% of them detected only once. The ten largest clones take up under 40% of the sample. In the germline V gene (reference sequence), CDR1 corresponds to LNHDA and CDR2 to SQIVND. The CDR3 has 13 amino acids, counting the end cysteine and phenylalanine. Left in the record is the CDR3 DNA by itself, 39 bases read in frame from the first base. V is cut by 3 bases and J by 3 bases, and the space between the germline ends is 9 bases.

The sequence was obtained from a man in his 70s with lung cancer. Sequencing was performed on PBMCs. The chain joins TRBV19 to TRBJ2-7; the D gene is possibly TRBD2, with 5 bases matching. The CDR3 sequence is CASSISRVYEQYF. The base sequence is TGTGCCAGTAGTATTTCGAGGGTCTACGAGCAGTACTTC. The reference TRBV19 and TRBJ2-7 proteins fill in what lies around the CDR3, so the full variable domain reads DGGITQSPKYLFRKEGQNVTLSCEQNLNHDAMYWYRQDPGQGLRLIYYSQIVNDFQKGDIAEGYSVSREKKESFPLTVTSAQKNPTAFYLCASSISRVYEQYFGPGTRLTVT.